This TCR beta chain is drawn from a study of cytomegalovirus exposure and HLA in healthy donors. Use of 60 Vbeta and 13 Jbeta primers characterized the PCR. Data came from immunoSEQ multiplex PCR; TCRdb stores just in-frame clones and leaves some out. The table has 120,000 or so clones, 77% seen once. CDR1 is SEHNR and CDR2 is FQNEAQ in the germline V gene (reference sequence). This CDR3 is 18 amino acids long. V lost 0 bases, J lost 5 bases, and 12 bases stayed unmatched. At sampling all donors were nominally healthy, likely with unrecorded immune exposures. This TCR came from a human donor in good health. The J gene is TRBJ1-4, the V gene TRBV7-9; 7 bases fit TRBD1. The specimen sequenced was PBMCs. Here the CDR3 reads CASSLALGTTGRNEKLFF. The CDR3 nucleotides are TGTGCCAGCAGCTTAGCCCTGGGTACGACAGGGAGGAATGAAAAACTGTTTTTT.